The entry below gives a single T cell receptor beta chain sequence along with its context. This sample was included in a study of blood T cell repertoires in COVID-19. The CDR3 has 15 amino acids. V was trimmed by 4 bases and J by 0 bases, leaving 11 bases between them. In germline, CDR1 is SGHRS, CDR2 YFSETQ. This table comes from immunoSEQ multiplex PCR, and its TCRdb copy is limited to in-frame clones, with some not included. In the table there are around 230,000 clones, about nine tenths of which are singletons. Source material: peripheral blood. The chain joins TRBV5-1 to TRBJ1-3; tentatively, D is TRBD1 (6 bases). The sequence came from a man aged 45-60 years with COVID-19, enrolled during active disease. For the CDR3, the DNA is TGCGCCAGCAGCGCGATGGACAGCTCTGGAAACACCATATATTTT. Its translation is CASSAMDSSGNTIYF.